The rows below give T cell receptor beta chains drawn from one sample of a study of cytomegalovirus exposure and HLA in healthy donors. Using immunoSEQ multiplex PCR, the repertoire was profiled, and TCRdb retains in-frame clones only, with some absent. The sample lists 150,000 or so clones, around a tenth occurring once. Sequenced input: PBMCs. The receptors shown here come from a man between 45 and 60 years old in good health and CMV-seronegative. The conserved cysteine and the conserved F or W are not part of the CDR3 here. Size is omitted from some rows. Given values are once, few, many or a class for expanded clones.

abundance | j_gene | v_gene | CDR3aa
few | TRBJ1-4 | TRBV7-8 | ASSLVNQKLF
- | TRBJ1-1 | TRBV19 | ASTLTGRTLNTEAF
- | TRBJ2-1 | TRBV7-2 | ASSSELAGEQF
- | TRBJ2-5 | TRBV5-1 | ASSLELTSGKETQY
few | TRBJ1-4 | TRBV7-9 | ASSLAAYEKLF
- | TRBJ2-2 | TRBV27 | ATLGTGNTGELF
few | TRBJ2-2 | TRBV6-5 | ASSYRGKTGELF
- | TRBJ1-2 | TRBV6-6 | ARSSGGDYGYT
- | TRBJ2-7 | TRBV23-1 | ASSQSWSDSYEQY
- | TRBJ1-4 | TRBV6-1 | ASSEFSAGSNEKLF
- | TRBJ2-5 | TRBV7-9 | ASIFHGQETQY
few | TRBJ2-1 | TRBV2 | ASSLSSYNEQF
- | TRBJ2-7 | TRBV6-5 | ASSTTGTSGRWH
- | TRBJ1-1 | TRBV12-5 | ASGVDSMNTEAF
- | TRBJ2-5 | TRBV5-1 | ASTYRGSEETQY
- | TRBJ2-5 | TRBV30 | AWSARSRGTRETQY
- | TRBJ2-5 | TRBV28 | ASSSPGQGTETQY
few | TRBJ1-2 | TRBV6-5 | ASSPGRVGYT
- | TRBJ2-5 | TRBV18 | ASSPGLEETQY
few | TRBJ2-3 | TRBV7-3 | ASSLGGVRTDTQY
- | TRBJ2-1 | TRBV9 | ASSPRTGTGNNEQF
- | TRBJ2-7 | TRBV5-1 | ASSSSHFYEQY
- | TRBJ1-5 | TRBV5-3 | ARSFGAGQPQH
few | TRBJ1-1 | TRBV2 | ASSEPSTANTEAF
- | TRBJ1-1 | TRBV7-8 | ASSITADGTEAF
- | TRBJ1-6 | TRBV6-5 | ASSYTGRGHSPLH
- | TRBJ2-5 | TRBV7-9 | ASSSPGKETQY
few | TRBJ1-5 | TRBV28 | ASTGQSSNQPQH
few | TRBJ1-5 | TRBV28 | ASSLSGQGLYQPQH
- | TRBJ2-3 | TRBV10-3 | AISESQRGGTDTQY
- | TRBJ1-5 | TRBV2 | ASSNTGQGSNQPQH